This T cell receptor (beta chain) was found in a study of blood T cell repertoires in COVID-19. Turning to the study itself: Sites in the United States, Italy and Spain provided acute and convalescent COVID-19 samples.

With V trimmed by 5 bases and J by 6 bases, 6 bases remained unmatched. Germline V gene lookup returns CDR1 SQVTM and CDR2 ANQGSEA. The CDR3 has 12 amino acids. Per the authors' pipeline: Estimation of nucleated cell counts relied on the amplification of reference gene primers. Method: immunoSEQ multiplex PCR; TCRdb's copy keeps in-frame clones and lacks some. That table supplies the V and J calls and clone size; D and trimming were determined from the DNA. The repertoire includes roughly 150,000 clones, approximately 85% of them detected once, and around 2.9% sits in the top ten. While infection was still active, Seattle patients were enrolled and then followed longitudinally.

The V gene is TRBV29-1, the J gene TRBJ2-7; 8 bases match TRBD1. The sequencing input was peripheral blood. The sequence was collected from a woman of 80 years or more with COVID-19, enrolled during active disease. CDR3 sequence (DNA): TGCAGCGTTCGTCAGGGGGCTGGCGAGCAGTACTTC. Protein: CSVRQGAGEQYF.